One sample yielded the 4 T cell receptor beta chains listed below, sequenced in a study of cytomegalovirus exposure and HLA in healthy donors. A multiplex PCR was run with 60 Vbeta primers and 13 Jbeta primers. The data were produced by immunoSEQ multiplex PCR, yet TCRdb's version contains in-frame clones alone and is incomplete. This table has around 130,000 clones, about 73% appearing once. The sample was PBMCs. These receptor sequences come from a woman aged 45-60 years in good health and CMV-seropositive.

Only one count was recorded for this clone. The chain recombines TRBV5-1 with TRBJ1-1, with D uncertain. V was trimmed by 1 base and J by 3 bases, leaving 10 bases between them. The CDR3 length is 14 residues. Germline V gene sequence: CDR1 SGHRS, CDR2 YFSETQ. CDR3 nucleotide sequence: TGCGCCAGCAGCTTGATCCAGGCCGACACTGAAGCTTTCTTT. This sequence encodes CASSLIQADTEAFF.

Only a few counts were recorded for this clone. The CDR3 DNA sequence: TGTGCCAGCAGCCAAGAACTAGCCCCCAGGACAGATACGCAGTATTTT. Amino acids: CASSQELAPRTDTQYF. The J gene is TRBJ2-3, the V gene TRBV4-2; TRBD2 is a possible D gene (6 bases). Looked up from germline, CDR1 is LGHNA and CDR2 is YNFKEQ. V shed 0 bases and J shed 3 bases, with 13 bases lying between them. The CDR3 has 16 amino acids.

CDR3 sequence: CASGDRGGTEAFF. The CDR3, as DNA: TGTGCCAGCGGCGACAGGGGGGGCACTGAAGCTTTCTTT. This chain connects TRBV7-2 to TRBJ1-1; 9 positions agree with TRBD1. V trimming: 8 bases; J trimming: 4 bases; junction bases outside the gene matches: 5. CDR3 length: 13 amino acids. Germline V gene sequence: CDR1 SGHTA, CDR2 FQGNSA.

The gene calls are TRBV19 and TRBJ1-4; D call uncertain. Germline CDR1 reads LNHDA; CDR2 reads SQIVND (reference sequence). The length of the CDR3 is 14 residues. V lost 7 bases and J lost 9, with 18 bases in between. CDR3 amino acids: CASTHRYPGQKLFF. CDR3 coding DNA: TGTGCCAGTACCCACAGATATCCCGGCCAAAAACTGTTTTTT.